This passage covers 10 T cell receptor beta chains from one sample sequenced in a study of CD8+ T cells in alopecia areata. A sort of pooled cutaneous lymph node cells used CD4, CD8alpha, NKG2D, NKG2ACE and other stains. Isolated RNA was reverse transcribed into cDNA used as the sequencing template. TCRdb keeps only in-frame clones here, not all; method: immunoSEQ multiplex PCR. In total the sample includes over 250,000 clones, none of them seen once. The source material was CD4+ T cells sorted from a lymph node. The receptors originated from a C3H/HeJ mouse with alopecia areata. Strain haplotype (MHC): H2-k.

This clone was picked up a small number of times. All gene names here are mouse names. From the germline J gene comes the end of the CDR3, since the read stops 4 residues before it. This specimen includes other DNA sequences encoding the same CDR3. V gene TRBV5 combines with J gene TRBJ2-5; possibly TRBD1 for D (5 bases). Germline CDR1 and CDR2: LGHNA and YNLKQL (reference sequence). Trimming removed 0 bases at V and 1 base at J, with 11 bases between. This CDR3 region has 16 residues. CDR3: CASSQDRGRDQDTQYF. CDR3 bases read: TGTGCCAGCAGCCAAGATAGGGGTCGGGACCAAGAC.

In its sample, this clone was seen a few times. Gene and germline names: mouse. Coverage ceases 4 residues before the CDR3 finishes, and the germline J gene fills in the end. The genes are TRBV1 and TRBJ1-2; 8 bases match TRBD1. There are 14 residues in the CDR3. In germline, CDR1 is NSQYPW, CDR2 LRSPGD (reference sequence). The junction had 2 bases not matched to a gene; V was cut back by 5 bases and J by 0 bases. This CDR3 is CTCSHRGANSDYTF. Incomplete CDR3 DNA: TGCACCTGCAGTCACAGGGGGGCAAACTCC.

The sample holds a few counts of this clone. The genes are named according to mouse. Coverage ceases 4 residues before the CDR3 finishes, and the germline J gene fills in the end. The V gene is TRBV17, the J gene TRBJ2-3; weak D call: TRBD2 (6 bases). The germline V gene has CDR1 MNHDT and CDR2 YYDKIL. This CDR3 spans 15 amino acids. Between the trimmed V and J ends, which lost 3 bases and 0 bases, there was a span of 10 bases. The CDR3: CASSRWGYSAETLYF. CDR3 DNA (partial): TGTGCTAGCAGTAGGTGGGGGTATAGTGCAGAA. The full variable domain, with the rest looked up from reference TRBV17 and TRBJ2-3, is DTTVKQNPRYKLARVGKPVNLICSQTMNHDTMYWYQKKPNQAPKLLLFYYDKILNREADTFEKFQSSRPNNSFCSLYIGSAGLEYSAMYLCASSRWGYSAETLYFGSGTRLTVL.

About this clone itself: Gene names follow the mouse nomenclature. From the germline J gene comes the end of the CDR3, since the read stops 4 residues before it. In the same sample, other DNA sequences code for this CDR3. This sequence joins TRBV31 and TRBJ2-3; TRBD2 is a possible D gene (6 bases). The V and J ends lost 1 base and 1 base respectively, with 6 bases between them. The CDR3 extends over 13 amino acids. The germline gives CDR1 GKSSPN, CDR2 SITVG. Here the CDR3 reads CAWSRGGAETLYF. CDR3 DNA (partial): TGTGCCTGGAGTCGGGGGGGTGCAGAA.

This clone was observed a handful of times. Gene names refer to mouse genes. Read coverage stops 4 residues before the CDR3 terminus; the germline J gene supplies the remainder. The J gene is TRBJ1-2, the V gene TRBV13-3; maybe TRBD1 (5 bases). The CDR3 has 12 amino acids. Germline-derived CDR1 and CDR2 are NNHDY and SYVADS. The part of the CDR3 DNA that was read is TGTGCCAGCAGTCCTGGGGGGGGC. As protein: CASSPGGG. The CDR3 in full is CASSPGGGDYTF.

As regards this clone: The listed genes are named as in mouse. The DNA ends 4 residues before the CDR3 does, and the rest of the CDR3 is filled in from the germline J gene. V gene TRBV13-3 combines with J gene TRBJ2-5; weak D call: TRBD2 (6 bases). Germline lookup yields CDR1 NNHDY and CDR2 SYVADS. The CDR3 loop spans 13 amino acids. V shed 3 bases and J shed 3 bases, with 8 bases lying between them. The covered CDR3 bases are TGTGCCAGCAGTGCGGGACTTCAAGAC. Its protein is CASSAGLQD. Given in full, the CDR3 is CASSAGLQDTQYF.

This clone was detected only a few times. Gene names refer to mouse genes. The read halts 4 residues ahead of the CDR3 end, with the missing end drawn from the germline J gene. This same CDR3 is encoded by further DNA sequences in the sample. The genes are TRBV5 and TRBJ1-1, with TRBD1 matching over 8 bases. This CDR3 has 15 amino acids. CDR1 and CDR2 from the germline V gene are LGHNA and YNLKQL (reference sequence). J was trimmed by 3 bases and V by 0 bases; bases with no gene match: 3. The sequenced CDR3 bases are TGTGCCAGCAGCCAAGACGGGACAGGTGACACA. It yields the protein CASSQDGTGDT. In full, the CDR3 is CASSQDGTGDTEVFF.

This clone showed up just a few times. Mouse names are used for the genes. The read comes to an end 4 residues before the CDR3 does, leaving the germline J gene to fill in the end. The same CDR3 also results from other DNA sequences found in this sample. V gene TRBV29 combines with J gene TRBJ1-1, with D hard to call. Deletions cut 6 bases from V and 4 bases from J, with 6 bases between. This CDR3 region has 11 residues. Germline assignment: CDR1 MSHET and CDR2 SYDVDS. The sequenced CDR3 bases are TGTGCTAGCAGCCTCAGCACA. This codes for CASSLST. The whole CDR3 region reads CASSLSTEVFF.

The sample holds many counts of this clone. Mouse germline and gene names are used. The CDR3 is cut off 3 residues early in the read; its end comes from the germline J gene. V usage is TRBV13-1 and J usage is TRBJ1-6, with 8 bases identical to TRBD1. TRBJ1-6 is an ORF, and what it does is uncertain. The CDR3 has 13 amino acids. The germline gives CDR1 NSHNY, CDR2 SYGAGN. Trimming took 3 bases from V and 10 from J; bases not matched to a gene: 3. CDR3 sequence reads: CASSADRGSPLYF. CDR3 DNA (partial): TGTGCCAGCAGTGCCGACAGGGGATCGCCC.

On this clone itself: The listed genes are named as in mouse. The DNA ends 4 residues before the CDR3 does, and the rest of the CDR3 is filled in from the germline J gene. V and J are TRBV19 and TRBJ1-2; D is perhaps TRBD1 (5 bases). CDR1 and CDR2 from the germline V gene are FNHDT and SITEND (reference sequence). The CDR3 length is 14 residues. V lost 5 bases and J lost 0, with 11 bases in between. CDR3 bases read: TGTGCCAGCAGCCTCGGGGGGACAAACTCC. Amino acid sequence: CASSLGGTNS. The full CDR3 protein reads CASSLGGTNSDYTF.